This T cell receptor beta chain was identified during a study of graft-versus-host responses after intestinal transplantation. Study-level background: Following induction with anti-thymocyte globulin, all recipients were given tacrolimus and steroids for about 3 years.

Profiling relied on immunoSEQ multiplex PCR, and the TCRdb table lists in-frame clones only, not all of them. The sample lists tens of thousands of clones, over 80% occurring once. Germline CDR1 GTSNPN, CDR2 SVGIG (reference sequence). The CDR3 is made up of 13 amino acids. V lost 8 bases and J lost 3, with 16 bases in between. On this clone itself: Its antigen remains unknown.

This specimen consisted of unstimulated CD8+ T cells sorted from spleen or lymph node cells, obtained before intestinal transplant. V usage is TRBV30 and J usage is TRBJ1-2; D is possibly TRBD1 (6 bases). The receptor was isolated from a human donor who received an intestinal transplant. CDR3 sequence reads: CAGMDSLDYGYTF. DNA for the CDR3: TGTGCCGGGATGGACAGTCTCGACTATGGCTACACCTTC.